Here is one T cell receptor (beta chain) with its context. This CDR3 is built from 14 residues. Time point: pretreatment peripheral blood. These data come from a study of PD-L1 blockade in urothelial cancer. Across the study: The year 2014 saw patients start atezolizumab, 1,200 mg intravenously every 3 weeks. At 3 weeks (second dose) and 6 weeks after starting treatment, blood was analyzed. Blood samples contained a median about 150,000 T cells.

Synthetic templates analogous to TCR were spiked into all PCRs individually. The data were produced by immunoSEQ multiplex PCR, yet TCRdb's version contains in-frame clones alone and is incomplete. The sample holds roughly 17,000 clones; 89% are singletons and the top ten take approximately 12%. This sequence joins TRBV21-1 and TRBJ1-4. TRBV21-1 is a listed pseudogene. This TCR was sampled from a man aged 65 to 79 with urothelial cancer. The sequencing here drew on PBMCs, taken around atezolizumab (anti-PD-L1) treatment. The CDR3 nucleotides are TGTGCCAGCAGCAAGGACCCGGGAGATGAAAAACTGTTTTTT. Protein product: CASSKDPGDEKLFF.